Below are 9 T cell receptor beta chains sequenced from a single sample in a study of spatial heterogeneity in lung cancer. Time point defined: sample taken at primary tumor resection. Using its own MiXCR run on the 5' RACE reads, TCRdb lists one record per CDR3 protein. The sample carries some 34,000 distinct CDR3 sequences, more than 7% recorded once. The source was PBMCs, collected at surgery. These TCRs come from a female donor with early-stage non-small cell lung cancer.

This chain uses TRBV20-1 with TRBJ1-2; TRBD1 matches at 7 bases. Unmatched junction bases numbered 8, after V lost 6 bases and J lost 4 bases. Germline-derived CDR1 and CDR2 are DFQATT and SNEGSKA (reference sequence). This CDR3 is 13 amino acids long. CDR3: CSAFRAGGYGYTF. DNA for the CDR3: TGCAGTGCATTCAGGGCAGGGGGCTATGGCTACACCTTC.

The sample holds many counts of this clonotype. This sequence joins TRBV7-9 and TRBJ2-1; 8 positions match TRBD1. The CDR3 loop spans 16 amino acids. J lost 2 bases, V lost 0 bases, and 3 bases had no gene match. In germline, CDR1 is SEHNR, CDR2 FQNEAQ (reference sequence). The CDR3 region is CASSLADRGTYNEQFF. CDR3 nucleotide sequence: TGTGCCAGCAGCTTAGCCGACAGGGGCACCTACAATGAGCAGTTCTTC.

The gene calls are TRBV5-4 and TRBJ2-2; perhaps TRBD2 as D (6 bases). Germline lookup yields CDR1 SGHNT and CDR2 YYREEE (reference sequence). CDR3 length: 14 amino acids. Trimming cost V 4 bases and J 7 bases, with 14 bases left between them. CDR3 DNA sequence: TGTGCCAGCAGCGACAGACTAGTTGGCGGGGAGCTGTTTTTT. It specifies CASSDRLVGGELFF. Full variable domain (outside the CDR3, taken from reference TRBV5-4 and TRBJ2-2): ETGVTQSPTHLIKTRGQQVTLRCSSQSGHNTVSWYQQALGQGPQFIFQYYREEENGRGNFPPRFSGLQFPNYSSELNVNALELDDSALYLCASSDRLVGGELFFGEGSRLTVL.

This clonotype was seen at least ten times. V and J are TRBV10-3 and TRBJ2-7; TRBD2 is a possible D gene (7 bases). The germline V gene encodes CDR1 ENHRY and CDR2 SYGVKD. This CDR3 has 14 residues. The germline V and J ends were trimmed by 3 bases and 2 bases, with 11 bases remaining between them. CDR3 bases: TGTGCCATCAGTGATGGGGGGGCCCCCTACGAGCAGTACTTC. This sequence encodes CAISDGGAPYEQYF.

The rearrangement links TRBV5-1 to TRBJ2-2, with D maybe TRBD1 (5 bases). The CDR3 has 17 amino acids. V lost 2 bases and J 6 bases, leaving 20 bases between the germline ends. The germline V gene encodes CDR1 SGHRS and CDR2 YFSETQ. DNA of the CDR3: TGCGCCAGCAGCTTACTTCCAGGGTCCGTCGGTGCCGGGGAGCTGTTTTTT. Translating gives CASSLLPGSVGAGELFF.

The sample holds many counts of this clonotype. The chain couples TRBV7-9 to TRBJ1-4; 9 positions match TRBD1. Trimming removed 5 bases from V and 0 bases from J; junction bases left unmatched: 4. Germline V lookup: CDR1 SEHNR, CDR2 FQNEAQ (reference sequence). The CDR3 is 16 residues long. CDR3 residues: CASSRDREATNEKLFF. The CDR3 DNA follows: TGTGCCAGCAGCCGGGACAGGGAAGCAACTAATGAAAAACTGTTTTTT.

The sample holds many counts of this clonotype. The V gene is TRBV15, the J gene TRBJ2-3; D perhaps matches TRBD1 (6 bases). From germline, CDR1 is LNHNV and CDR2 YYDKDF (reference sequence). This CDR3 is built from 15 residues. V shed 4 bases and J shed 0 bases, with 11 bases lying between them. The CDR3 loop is CATSTWDTSTDTQYF. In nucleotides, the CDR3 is TGTGCCACCAGCACTTGGGACACCAGCACAGATACGCAGTATTTT.

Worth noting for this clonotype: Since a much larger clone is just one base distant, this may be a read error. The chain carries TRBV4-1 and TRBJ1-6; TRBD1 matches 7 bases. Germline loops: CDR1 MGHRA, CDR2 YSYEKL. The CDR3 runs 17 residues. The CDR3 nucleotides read TGCGCCAGCAACCAAGTCTTAAGGGGGCGGCGAAATTCACCCCTCCACTTT. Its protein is CASNQVLRGRRNSPLHF.

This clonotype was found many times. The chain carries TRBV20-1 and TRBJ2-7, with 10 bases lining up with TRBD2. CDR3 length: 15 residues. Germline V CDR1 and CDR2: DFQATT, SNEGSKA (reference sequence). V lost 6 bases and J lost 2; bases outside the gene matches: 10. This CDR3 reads CSATRGTSDTYEQYF. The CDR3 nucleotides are TGCAGTGCGACCCGAGGGACTAGCGATACCTACGAGCAGTACTTC.